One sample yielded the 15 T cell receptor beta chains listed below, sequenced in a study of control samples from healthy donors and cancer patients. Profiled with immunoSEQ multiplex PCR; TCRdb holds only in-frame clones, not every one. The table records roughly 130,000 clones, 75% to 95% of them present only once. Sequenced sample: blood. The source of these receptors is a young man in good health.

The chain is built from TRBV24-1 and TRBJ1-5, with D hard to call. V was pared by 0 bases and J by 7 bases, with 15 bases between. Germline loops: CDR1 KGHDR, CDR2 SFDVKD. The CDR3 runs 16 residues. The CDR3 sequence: CATSDLQSAGRQPQHF. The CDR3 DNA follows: TGTGCCACCAGTGATTTGCAGTCAGCGGGCCGGCAGCCCCAGCATTTT.

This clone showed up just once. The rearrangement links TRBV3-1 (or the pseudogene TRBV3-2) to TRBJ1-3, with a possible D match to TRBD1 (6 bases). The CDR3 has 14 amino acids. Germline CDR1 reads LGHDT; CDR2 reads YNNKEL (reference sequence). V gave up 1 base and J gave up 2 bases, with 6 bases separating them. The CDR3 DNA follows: TGTGCCAGCAGCCAAGGGACAGCTGGAAACACCATATATTTT. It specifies CASSQGTAGNTIYF.

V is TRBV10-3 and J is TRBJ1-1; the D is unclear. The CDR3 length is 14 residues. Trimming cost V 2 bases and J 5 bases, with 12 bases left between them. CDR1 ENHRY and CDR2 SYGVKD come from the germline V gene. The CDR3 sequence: CAISEGEGRTEAFF. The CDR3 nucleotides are TGTGCCATCAGTGAGGGGGAGGGTCGGACTGAAGCTTTCTTT.

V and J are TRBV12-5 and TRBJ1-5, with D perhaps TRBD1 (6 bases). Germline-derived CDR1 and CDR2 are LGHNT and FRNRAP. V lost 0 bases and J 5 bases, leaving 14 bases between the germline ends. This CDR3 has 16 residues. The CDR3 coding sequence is TGTGCTAGTGGTTTGGTAGGGGTACAGGGCTATCAGCCCCAGCATTTT. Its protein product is CASGLVGVQGYQPQHF.

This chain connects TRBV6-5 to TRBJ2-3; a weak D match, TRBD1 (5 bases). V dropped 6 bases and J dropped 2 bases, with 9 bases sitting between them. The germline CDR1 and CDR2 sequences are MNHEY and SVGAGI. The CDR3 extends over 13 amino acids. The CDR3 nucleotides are TGTGCCAGCAGCCGACAGACCACAGATACGCAGTATTTT. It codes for CASSRQTTDTQYF.

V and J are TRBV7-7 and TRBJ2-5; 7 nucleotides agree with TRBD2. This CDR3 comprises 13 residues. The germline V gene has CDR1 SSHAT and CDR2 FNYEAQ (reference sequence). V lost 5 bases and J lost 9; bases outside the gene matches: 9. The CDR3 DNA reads TGTGCCAGCAGCACCGGGGAGGGCTCAGCCCAGTACTTC. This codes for CASSTGEGSAQYF.

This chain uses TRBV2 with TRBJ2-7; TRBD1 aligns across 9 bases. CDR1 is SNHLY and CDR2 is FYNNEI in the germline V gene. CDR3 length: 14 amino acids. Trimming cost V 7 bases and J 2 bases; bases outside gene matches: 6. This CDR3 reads CASIVDRGPYEQYF. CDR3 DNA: TGTGCCAGCATCGTGGACAGGGGACCCTACGAGCAGTACTTC.

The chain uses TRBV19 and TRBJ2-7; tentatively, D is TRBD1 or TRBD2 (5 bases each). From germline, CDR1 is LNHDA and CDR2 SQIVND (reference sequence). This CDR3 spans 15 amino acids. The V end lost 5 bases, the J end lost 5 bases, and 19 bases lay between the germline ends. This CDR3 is CASSQHVGGRDEQYF. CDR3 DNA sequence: TGTGCCAGTAGTCAACATGTTGGGGGTAGGGACGAGCAGTACTTC.

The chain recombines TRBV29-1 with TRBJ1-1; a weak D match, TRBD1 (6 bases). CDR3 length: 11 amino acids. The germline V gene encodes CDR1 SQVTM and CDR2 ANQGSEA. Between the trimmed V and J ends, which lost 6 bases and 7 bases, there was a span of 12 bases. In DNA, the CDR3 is TGCAGCGTCCGGGGGGGCTTTGAAGCTTTCTTT. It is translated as CSVRGGFEAFF.

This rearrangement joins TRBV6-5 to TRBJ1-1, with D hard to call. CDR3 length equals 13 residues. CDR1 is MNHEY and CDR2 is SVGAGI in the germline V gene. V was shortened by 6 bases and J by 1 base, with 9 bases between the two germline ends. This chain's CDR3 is CASSPPGNTEAFF. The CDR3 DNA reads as TGTGCCAGCAGCCCCCCGGGGAACACTGAAGCTTTCTTT.

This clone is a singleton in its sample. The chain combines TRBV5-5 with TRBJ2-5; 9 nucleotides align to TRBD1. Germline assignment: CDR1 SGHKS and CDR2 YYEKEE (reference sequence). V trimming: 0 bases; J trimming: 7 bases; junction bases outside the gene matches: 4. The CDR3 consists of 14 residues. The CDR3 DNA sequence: TGTGCCAGCAGCTTGGCACAGGGGGCCGGGACCCAGTACTTC. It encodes CASSLAQGAGTQYF. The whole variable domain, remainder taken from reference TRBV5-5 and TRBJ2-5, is DAGVTQSPTHLIKTRGQQVTLRCSPISGHKSVSWYQQVLGQGPQFIFQYYEKEERGRGNFPDRFSARQFPNYSSELNVNALLLGDSALYLCASSLAQGAGTQYFGPGTRLLVL.

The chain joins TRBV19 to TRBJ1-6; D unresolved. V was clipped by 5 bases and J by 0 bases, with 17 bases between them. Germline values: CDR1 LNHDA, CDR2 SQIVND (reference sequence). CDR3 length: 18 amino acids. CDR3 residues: CASSPKHYRSSYNSPLHF. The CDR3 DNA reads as TGTGCCAGTAGTCCGAAGCACTACAGAAGCTCCTATAATTCACCCCTCCACTTT.

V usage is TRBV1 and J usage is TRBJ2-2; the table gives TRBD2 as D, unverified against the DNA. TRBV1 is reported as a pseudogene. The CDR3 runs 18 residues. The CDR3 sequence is CTSSQDNRTPLNTGELFF. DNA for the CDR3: TGCACCAGCAGCCAAGATAACCGGACTCCCCTGAACACCGGGGAGCTGTTTTTT.

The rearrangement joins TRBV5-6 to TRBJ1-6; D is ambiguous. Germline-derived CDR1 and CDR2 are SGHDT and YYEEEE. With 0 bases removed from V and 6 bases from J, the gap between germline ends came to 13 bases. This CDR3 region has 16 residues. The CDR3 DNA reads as TGTGCCAGCAGCTTGGAGGAAGGGATGATTAATTCACCCCTCCACTTT. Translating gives CASSLEEGMINSPLHF.

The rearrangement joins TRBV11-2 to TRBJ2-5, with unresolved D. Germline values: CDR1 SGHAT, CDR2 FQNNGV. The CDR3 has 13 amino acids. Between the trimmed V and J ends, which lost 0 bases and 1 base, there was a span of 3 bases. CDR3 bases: TGTGCCAGCAGCTTAGAGGTCCAAGAGACCCAGTACTTC. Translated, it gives CASSLEVQETQYF.